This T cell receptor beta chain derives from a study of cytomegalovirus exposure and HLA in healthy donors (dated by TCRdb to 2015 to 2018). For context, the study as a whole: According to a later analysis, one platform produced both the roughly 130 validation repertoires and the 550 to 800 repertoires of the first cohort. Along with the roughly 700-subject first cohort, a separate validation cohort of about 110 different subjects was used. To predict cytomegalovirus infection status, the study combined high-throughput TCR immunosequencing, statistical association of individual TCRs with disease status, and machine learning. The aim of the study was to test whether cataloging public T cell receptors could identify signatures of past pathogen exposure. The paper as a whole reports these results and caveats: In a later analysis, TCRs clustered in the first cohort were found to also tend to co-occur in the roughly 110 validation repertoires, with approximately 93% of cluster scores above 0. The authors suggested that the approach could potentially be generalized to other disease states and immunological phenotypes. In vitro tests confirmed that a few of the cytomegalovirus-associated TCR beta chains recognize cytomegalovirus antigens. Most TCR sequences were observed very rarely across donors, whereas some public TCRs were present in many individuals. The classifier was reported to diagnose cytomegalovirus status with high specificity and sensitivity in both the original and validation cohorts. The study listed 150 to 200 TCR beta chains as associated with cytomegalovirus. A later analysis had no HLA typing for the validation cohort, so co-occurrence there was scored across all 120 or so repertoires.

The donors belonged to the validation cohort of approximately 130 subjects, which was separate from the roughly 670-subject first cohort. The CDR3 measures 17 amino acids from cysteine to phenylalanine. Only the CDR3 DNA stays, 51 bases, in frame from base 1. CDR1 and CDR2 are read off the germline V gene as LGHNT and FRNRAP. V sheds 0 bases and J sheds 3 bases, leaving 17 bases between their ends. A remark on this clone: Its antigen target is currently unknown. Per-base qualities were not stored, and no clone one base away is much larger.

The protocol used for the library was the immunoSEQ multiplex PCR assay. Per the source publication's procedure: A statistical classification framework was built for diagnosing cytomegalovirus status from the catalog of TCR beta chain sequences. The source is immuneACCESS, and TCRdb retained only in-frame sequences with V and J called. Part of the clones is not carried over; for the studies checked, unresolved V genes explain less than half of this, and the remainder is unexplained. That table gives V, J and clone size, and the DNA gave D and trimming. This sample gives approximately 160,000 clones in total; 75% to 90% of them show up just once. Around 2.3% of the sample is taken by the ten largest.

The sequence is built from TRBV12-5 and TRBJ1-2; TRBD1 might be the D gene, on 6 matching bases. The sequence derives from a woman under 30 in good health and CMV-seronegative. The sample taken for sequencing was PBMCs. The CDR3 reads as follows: CASGLVGHQYGDYGYTF. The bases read TGTGCTAGTGGTTTGGTGGGACACCAATATGGGGACTATGGCTACACCTTC.